The 32 T cell receptor delta chains below come from one sample, sequenced in a study of delta chains in infants with herpesvirus infections. TCR cDNA was made from PBMC RNA with gamma- and delta-chain-specific primers. TCRdb re-processed the RT-PCR reads via CATT. The sample holds about 1,500 delta-chain clones, under 45% seen once. Source: peripheral blood, taken at time point 1 of longitudinal follow-up. All receptors come from a human donor who was a Ugandan infant, either HIV-exposed or HIV-unexposed (not recorded which).

CDR3 loop: CALGETFPTTGGYAYGADKLIF. The CDR3 bases are TGTGCTCTTGGGGAAACTTTCCCTACTACTGGGGGATACGCGTATGGGGCCGATAAACTCATCTTT. The gene calls are TRDV1 and TRDJ1; TRDD3 matches at 13 bases. The V gene's germline CDR1 is TSWWSYY and CDR2 QGS. Trimming cost V 2 bases and J 3 bases; bases outside gene matches: 21. The length of the CDR3 is 22 residues.

With respect to this clone: This could be a read error, since a much larger clone is one nucleotide away. The J gene is TRDJ2, the V gene TRDV2; 9 bases fit TRDD3. Germline V gene data show CDR1 as GEAIGNYY and CDR2 as EKD. The CDR3 consists of 14 residues. V lost 3 bases and J lost 4; bases outside the gene matches: 2. CDR3 residues: CACDVLGETAQLFF. As DNA, the CDR3 is TGTGCCTGTGACGTACTGGGGGAGACAGCACAACTCTTCTTT.

The chain couples TRDV2 to TRDJ3; 10 bases are shared with TRDD3. Germline trimming cut 0 bases from V and 0 bases from J; bases unmatched to any gene: 4. Germline lookup yields CDR1 GEAIGNYY and CDR2 EKD. This CDR3 spans 19 amino acids. As DNA, the CDR3 is TGTGCCTGTGACACCCTACTGGGGGATGTCTCCTGGGACACCCGACAGATGTTTTTC. It translates to CACDTLLGDVSWDTRQMFF.

V gene TRDV1 combines with J gene TRDJ1; TRDD3 agrees at 7 bases. V shed 0 bases, J shed 0 bases, and the junction held 28 bases outside the gene matches. The CDR3 spans 24 residues. Germline CDR1 and CDR2: TSWWSYY and QGS. CDR3 nucleotide sequence: TGTGCTCTTGGGGAACTTGCCCACCAATTCCCCCATCTGGGGGCCCTTAGTTACACCGATAAACTCATCTTT. Encoded protein: CALGELAHQFPHLGALSYTDKLIF.

The J gene is TRDJ2, while no V gene call was made. The CDR3 sequence is 10 residues long. The CDR3 DNA reads as TGTAGTGCTTTGACAGCACAACTCTTCTTT. This gives the protein CSALTAQLFF.

The chain uses TRDV3 and TRDJ1; 11 bases match TRDD3. There are 17 residues in the CDR3. CDR1 is TVYSNPD, CDR2 GDNSRS, per germline (reference sequence). J was trimmed by 0 bases and V by 3 bases; bases with no gene match: 12. CDR3 sequence reads: CAFRFPGGYPYTDKLIF. The CDR3 DNA follows: TGTGCCTTCCGGTTTCCTGGGGGATACCCGTACACCGATAAACTCATCTTT.

In this sample, this clone turned up a few times. This chain connects TRDV1 to TRDJ1; a weak D match, TRDD2 (9 bases). This CDR3 is 15 amino acids long. Trimming took 5 bases from V and 11 from J, leaving 24 bases between them. Germline V lookup: CDR1 TSWWSYY, CDR2 QGS. The CDR3 sequence is CALGSFLRSWGRLIF. In nucleotides, the CDR3 is TGTGCTCTTGGGTCCTTCCTACGTAGCTGGGGGAGGCTCATCTTT.

This clone is large (0.1 to 1%). This chain joins TRDV1 and TRDJ1, with 9 bases lining up with TRDD3. Germline V lookup: CDR1 TSWWSYY, CDR2 QGS. Trimming at V came to 0 bases and at J to 1 base, leaving 6 bases not matched to a gene. The CDR3 has 17 amino acids. This CDR3 reads CALGELFLGDSTDKLIF. The DNA of the CDR3 is TGTGCTCTTGGGGAACTGTTCCTGGGGGATTCCACCGATAAACTCATCTTT.

This clone turned up a few times. The chain recombines TRDV1 with TRDJ2, with 7 bases fitting TRDD3. Germline V gives CDR1 TSWWSYY, CDR2 QGS. The V and J ends lost 5 bases and 7 bases, in that order; junction bases with no gene match: 16. This CDR3 has 17 residues. The CDR3 nucleotides are TGTGCTCTTGGGCCGATTGTGGATACGAGATTACAAGCACAACTCTTCTTT. This gives the protein CALGPIVDTRLQAQLFF.

The chain recombines TRDV1 with TRDJ2; 10 nucleotides match TRDD3. The CDR3 covers 18 residues. V gave up 0 bases and J gave up 0 bases; unmatched junction bases: 4. Germline V gene data show CDR1 as TSWWSYY and CDR2 as QGS. This CDR3 is CALGELRLGDTLTAQLFF. Here the CDR3 DNA reads TGTGCTCTTGGGGAACTTCGGCTGGGGGATACTTTGACAGCACAACTCTTCTTT.

This clone was counted between two and nine times. The gene calls are TRDV3 and TRDJ1, with 12 nucleotides matching TRDD3. Germline CDR1 and CDR2: TVYSNPD and GDNSRS (reference sequence). The J segment lost 2 bases and the V segment lost 4 bases, leaving 14 bases of the junction unmatched. The CDR3 runs to 17 residues. CDR3 in amino acids: CACTSTWGIRGTDKLIF. The CDR3 DNA is TGTGCCTGTACTTCCACCTGGGGGATACGGGGGACCGATAAACTCATCTTT.

Relative to its sample, this clone is large (0.1 to 1%). This chain uses TRAV23/DV6 with TRDJ1; D not resolved. The CDR3 totals 12 residues. The germline gives CDR1 NTAFDY, CDR2 IRPDVSE (reference sequence). The CDR3 coding sequence is TGTGCTGTACACGTTCGTTTTCATAAACTCATCTTT. It is translated as CAVHVRFHKLIF.

Regarding this clone: A read error may explain this, as a much larger clone is one base away. V gene TRDV2 combines with J gene TRDJ1, with 7 bases fitting TRDD3. CDR1 is GEAIGNYY and CDR2 is EKD in the germline V gene. The V segment lost 3 bases and the J segment 2 bases; nucleotides outside the gene matches: 2. The CDR3 covers 13 residues. CDR3 sequence reads: CACDAWGTDKLIF. In DNA, the CDR3 is TGTGCCTGTGACGCCTGGGGGACCGATAAACTCATCTTT.

Within the sample, this clone is large. The chain links TRDV1 to TRDJ2, with D maybe TRDD3 (7 bases). V was trimmed by 1 base and J by 5 bases, leaving 26 bases between them. Germline assignment: CDR1 TSWWSYY and CDR2 QGS. The CDR3 runs 20 residues. CDR3 region: CALGEPRLLRIWGTTAQLFF. CDR3 nucleotide sequence: TGTGCTCTTGGGGAACCCCGGCTCCTACGGATTTGGGGGACCACAGCACAACTCTTCTTT.

The rearrangement links TRDV3 to TRDJ1; a weak D match, TRDD2 (6 bases). Trimming took off 2 bases at V and 0 bases at J, with 16 bases between the two ends. Germline-derived CDR1 and CDR2 are TVYSNPD and GDNSRS (reference sequence). The CDR3 runs 15 residues. This CDR3 reads CAFASYDSYTDKLIF. For the CDR3, the DNA is TGTGCCTTTGCCTCCTACGACTCTTACACCGATAAACTCATCTTT.

By proportion, this clone is large (0.1 to 1%). The gene calls are TRDV1 and TRDJ1; TRDD3 is a possible D gene (5 bases). The germline gives CDR1 TSWWSYY, CDR2 QGS. The CDR3 is 18 residues long. The V end lost 0 bases, the J end lost 2 bases, and 19 bases lay between the germline ends. The chain's CDR3 is CALGELRIPIRGTDKLIF. CDR3 DNA sequence: TGTGCTCTTGGGGAACTAAGAATCCCTATAAGGGGAACCGATAAACTCATCTTT.

This clone qualifies as large (0.1 to 1%). The chain has TRDV1 and TRDJ1, with 10 bases aligning to TRDD3. This CDR3 spans 19 amino acids. Germline CDR1 reads TSWWSYY; CDR2 reads QGS. The trim removed 0 bases at V and 2 bases at J, leaving 12 bases unmatched. This chain's CDR3 is CALGELPFLILGDTDKLIF. CDR3 DNA: TGTGCTCTTGGGGAACTCCCCTTCCTCATACTGGGGGATACCGATAAACTCATCTTT.

The chain combines TRDV1 with TRDJ1; TRDD3 matches 12 bases. Looked up from germline, CDR1 is TSWWSYY and CDR2 is QGS. The V and J ends lost 5 bases and 0 bases, in that order; junction bases with no gene match: 16. The CDR3 runs 20 residues. CDR3 protein: CALGSFTPGGYAMYTDKLIF. The CDR3 DNA reads TGTGCTCTTGGGAGCTTCACTCCTGGGGGATACGCGATGTACACCGATAAACTCATCTTT.

The chain uses TRDV1 and TRDJ1, with TRDD3 matching over 9 bases. The V segment lost 3 bases and the J segment 0 bases; nucleotides outside the gene matches: 23. The CDR3 totals 22 residues. Looked up from germline, CDR1 is TSWWSYY and CDR2 is QGS. The CDR3 DNA follows: TGTGCTCTTGGGGACCCGTCGAGGTCGGGTACTGGGGGAAACCCGTACACCGATAAACTCATCTTT. Translation: CALGDPSRSGTGGNPYTDKLIF.

This clone was observed a handful of times. A read error may be the cause here, since a much bigger clone is one base away. The V gene is TRDV2, the J gene TRDJ2; 10 positions match TRDD3. With 1 base clipped from V and 5 bases from J, the junction kept 0 bases outside the gene matches. CDR3 length: 14 residues. CDR1 is GEAIGNYY and CDR2 is EKD in the germline V gene. CDR3: CACDTLGDTAQLFF. The CDR3 DNA follows: TGTGCCTGTGACACACTGGGGGATACAGCACAACTCTTCTTT.

J is TRDJ1 and V is TRDV1; 9 bases fit TRDD3. The CDR3 length is 14 residues. The J segment lost 0 bases and the V segment lost 8 bases, leaving 4 bases of the junction unmatched. The germline V gene encodes CDR1 TSWWSYY and CDR2 QGS. CDR3 loop: CALTGGTYTDKLIF. The CDR3 region has the DNA TGTGCTCTTACTGGGGGAACATACACCGATAAACTCATCTTT.

By its share, this clone is large. V is TRDV1 and J is TRDJ1; the match to TRDD3 covers 9 bases. With V trimmed by 4 bases and J by 4 bases, 4 bases remained unmatched. The CDR3 totals 14 residues. Looked up from germline, CDR1 is TSWWSYY and CDR2 is QGS. This CDR3 is CALGAPGIRDKLIF. For the CDR3, the DNA is TGTGCTCTTGGGGCTCCGGGGATACGCGATAAACTCATCTTT.

V gene TRDV1 combines with J gene TRDJ1; 9 bases match TRDD3. This CDR3 region has 16 residues. Trimming at V came to 4 bases and at J to 3 bases, leaving 9 bases not matched to a gene. Germline-derived CDR1 and CDR2 are TSWWSYY and QGS. CDR3 sequence: CALGVMGDNNADKLIF. As DNA, the CDR3 is TGTGCTCTTGGGGTTATGGGGGATAATAACGCCGATAAACTCATCTTT.

Within the sample, this clone is large. V and J are TRDV1 and TRDJ1, with 10 bases identical to TRDD3. This CDR3 has 21 residues. The V and J ends lost 0 bases and 3 bases, in that order; junction bases with no gene match: 19. Germline values: CDR1 TSWWSYY, CDR2 QGS. This CDR3 is CALGELLGPTAVLGDADKLIF. CDR3 sequence (DNA): TGTGCTCTTGGGGAACTTTTAGGTCCTACGGCCGTACTGGGGGATGCCGATAAACTCATCTTT.

The gene calls are TRDV1 and TRDJ1, with 12 bases identical to TRDD3. This CDR3 contains 22 residues. CDR1 and CDR2 from the germline V gene are TSWWSYY and QGS. With 4 bases clipped from V and 3 bases from J, the junction kept 24 bases outside the gene matches. The CDR3 is CALGGLAFSGGYGRLGADKLIF. In DNA form, the CDR3 reads TGTGCTCTTGGGGGACTGGCCTTCTCTGGGGGATACGGCCGATTGGGGGCCGATAAACTCATCTTT.

The chain employs TRDV1 and TRDJ1; 12 positions agree with TRDD3. Per the germline V gene, CDR1 is TSWWSYY and CDR2 is QGS. Germline trimming cut 3 bases from V and 0 bases from J; bases unmatched to any gene: 17. The length of the CDR3 is 21 residues. CDR3 nucleotide sequence: TGTGCTCTTGGGGAGTCTTCCTTCTGTACTGGGGGATACAGGTACACCGATAAACTCATCTTT. Amino acid sequence: CALGESSFCTGGYRYTDKLIF.

By sample share, this clone is large. The rearrangement uses TRDV1 and TRDJ1; unclear D gene. The V and J ends lost 6 bases and 0 bases respectively, with 5 bases between them. Germline V gene sequence: CDR1 TSWWSYY, CDR2 QGS. This CDR3 spans 12 amino acids. The DNA of the CDR3 is TGTGCTCTTGGAGCGTACACCGATAAACTCATCTTT. Amino acids: CALGAYTDKLIF.

This rearrangement joins TRDV1 to TRDJ1; 10 bases agree with TRDD3. With 0 bases clipped from V and 8 bases from J, the junction kept 15 bases outside the gene matches. The CDR3 loop spans 18 amino acids. Germline V lookup: CDR1 TSWWSYY, CDR2 QGS. The CDR3 nucleotides read TGTGCTCTTGGGGAACTCCGACGGGGGTTATACTGGGGGATGAAACTCATCTTT. Its protein is CALGELRRGLYWGMKLIF.

This chain joins TRDV1 and TRDJ1; possibly TRDD3 for D (5 bases). V gave up 3 bases and J gave up 0 bases, with 20 bases separating them. This CDR3 has 18 residues. From germline, CDR1 is TSWWSYY and CDR2 QGS. The chain's CDR3 is CALGDLGLLAYYTDKLIF. Written as DNA, the CDR3 is TGTGCTCTTGGGGACTTGGGGCTACTGGCTTACTACACCGATAAACTCATCTTT.

This clone has more than one count but fewer than ten. V is TRDV1 and J is TRDJ3, with TRDD3 identical over 7 bases. After removal of 5 bases from V and 0 bases from J, the junction contained 19 bases not matched to a gene. Germline CDR1 TSWWSYY, CDR2 QGS. The CDR3 covers 22 residues. The CDR3 nucleotides are TGTGCTCTTGGGAAGGGAGTTTCGGATGGGGGAACTAGCTCCTGGGACACCCGACAGATGTTTTTC. It is translated as CALGKGVSDGGTSSWDTRQMFF.

The CDR3 spells CAFSPLPDGRYAADKLIF. The CDR3 DNA follows: TGTGCCTTTTCCCCCCTTCCTGATGGGAGATACGCGGCCGATAAACTCATCTTT. The chain joins TRDV3 to TRDJ1; D might be TRDD2 (7 bases). Per germline, CDR1 TVYSNPD and CDR2 GDNSRS (reference sequence). V was shortened by 2 bases and J by 3 bases, with 28 bases between the two germline ends. CDR3 length: 18 residues. The variable domain in full, completed from reference TRDV3 and TRDJ1, reads CDKVTQSSPDQTVASGSEVVLLCTYDTVYSNPDLFWYRIRPDYSFQFVFYGDNSRSEGADFTQGRFSVKHILTQKAFHLVISPVRTEDSATYYCAFSPLPDGRYAADKLIFGKGTRVTVEP.

In its sample, this clone ranks as large. This CDR3 is CALGDFTGGFPPDKLIF. The CDR3 coding sequence is TGTGCTCTTGGGGACTTTACTGGGGGATTCCCTCCCGATAAACTCATCTTT. The V gene is TRDV1, the J gene TRDJ1; 10 nucleotides line up with TRDD3. J lost 3 bases, V lost 3 bases, and 10 bases had no gene match. The germline V gene has CDR1 TSWWSYY and CDR2 QGS. The CDR3 loop spans 17 amino acids.